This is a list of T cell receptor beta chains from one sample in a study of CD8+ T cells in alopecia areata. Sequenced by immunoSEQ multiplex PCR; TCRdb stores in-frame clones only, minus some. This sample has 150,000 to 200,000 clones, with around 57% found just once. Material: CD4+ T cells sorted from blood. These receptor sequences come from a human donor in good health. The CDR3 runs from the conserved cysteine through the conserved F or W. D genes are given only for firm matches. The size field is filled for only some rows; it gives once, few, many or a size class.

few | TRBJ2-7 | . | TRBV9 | TGTGCCAGCAGCGCAGGAGGGGCCGCTGGCCACGAGCAGTACTTC | CASSAGGAAGHEQYF
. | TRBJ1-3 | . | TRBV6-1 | TGTGCCAGCAGACGGGACATAACTGGAAACACCATATATTTT | CASRRDITGNTIYF
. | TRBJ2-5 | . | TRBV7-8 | TGTGCCAGCAGCTTATCTCGCGGATTTAAAGAGACCCAGTACTTC | CASSLSRGFKETQYF
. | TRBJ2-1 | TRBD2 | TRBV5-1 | TGCGCCAGCGCACTAGCGCTCGGGAATGAGCAGTTCTTC | CASALALGNEQFF
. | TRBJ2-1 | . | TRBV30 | TGTGCCTGGAGGGGGCCTGGCTACAATGAGCAGTTCTTC | CAWRGPGYNEQFF
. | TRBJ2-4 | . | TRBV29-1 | TGCAGCGTGGAAAGGGCCAAAAACATTCAGTACTTC | CSVERAKNIQYF
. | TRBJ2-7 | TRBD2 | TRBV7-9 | TGTGCCAGCAGGGATTTCGGGAGGAGGTACGAGCAGTACTTC | CASRDFGRRYEQYF
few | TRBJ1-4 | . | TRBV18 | TGTGCCAGCTCAGAGGTGACCAATGAAAAACTGTTTTTT | CASSEVTNEKLFF
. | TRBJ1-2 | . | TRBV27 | TGTGCCAGCATTCCGGGTTCTTATGGCTACACCTTC | CASIPGSYGYTF
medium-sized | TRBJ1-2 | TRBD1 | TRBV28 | TGTGCCAGCAGTGATGCTACGGGACAGGGGTCCTATGGCTACACCTTC | CASSDATGQGSYGYTF
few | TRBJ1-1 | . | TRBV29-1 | TGCAGCGGTGCCCAGGGCCCTGAAGCTTTCTTT | CSGAQGPEAFF
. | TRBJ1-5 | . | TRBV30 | TGTGCCTGGAGCCAAACAGAGGGTCAGCCCCAGCATTTT | CAWSQTEGQPQHF
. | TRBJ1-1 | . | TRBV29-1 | TGCAGCGTTGGACCGGGGGGCACTGAAGCTTTCTTT | CSVGPGGTEAFF
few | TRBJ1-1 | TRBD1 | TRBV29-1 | TGCAGCGTTGGCTGGACAGGGCGAGGCACTGAAGCTTTCTTT | CSVGWTGRGTEAFF
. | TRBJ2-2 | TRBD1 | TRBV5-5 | TGTGCCAGCAAACGCGCAGGCGGGGGACAGGGCAACACCGGGGAGCTGTTTTTT | CASKRAGGGQGNTGELFF
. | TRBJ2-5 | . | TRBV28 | TGTGCCAGCAGTAAAGAAGCGACGACCCAGTACTTC | CASSKEATTQYF
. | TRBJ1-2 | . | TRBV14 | TGTGCCAGCAGCCGGACTACAACTATAGGGACCTTC | CASSRTTTIGTF
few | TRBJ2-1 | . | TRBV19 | TGTGCCACTACAGACAGAAACAATGAGCAGTTCTTC | CATTDRNNEQFF
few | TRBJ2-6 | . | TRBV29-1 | TGCAGCGCTGGGTGGGGGAGCTCTGGGGCCAACGTCCTGACTTTC | CSAGWGSSGANVLTF
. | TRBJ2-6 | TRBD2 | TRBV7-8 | TGTGCCAGCAGCTTAGTAGCGGGGGCTGGGGCCAACGTCCTGACTTTC | CASSLVAGAGANVLTF
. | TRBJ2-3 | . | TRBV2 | TGTGCCAGCAGTGATTACGGCAGCACAGATACGCAGTATTTT | CASSDYGSTDTQYF
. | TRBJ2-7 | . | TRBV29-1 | TGCAGCGTTGAAGTGAAGGGTCGGTACGAGCAGTACTTC | CSVEVKGRYEQYF
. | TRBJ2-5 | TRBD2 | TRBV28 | TGTGCCAGCAAACTGAGACTAGCGGGAGACGAGGAGACCCAGTACTTC | CASKLRLAGDEETQYF
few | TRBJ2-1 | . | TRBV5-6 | TGTGCCAGCAGCTTGGAGCAGGAGCAGATTTACAATGAGCAGTTCTTC | CASSLEQEQIYNEQFF
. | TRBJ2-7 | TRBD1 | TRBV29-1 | TGCAGCGTTCGGACAGGGGTGTCCTACGAGCAGTACTTC | CSVRTGVSYEQYF
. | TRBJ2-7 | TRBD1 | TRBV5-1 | TGCGCCAGCAGCGTTATGACAGGGGAGCAGTACTTC | CASSVMTGEQYF
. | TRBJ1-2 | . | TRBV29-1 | TGCAGCGTTGATAATGACGGACTTACTATCGGCTACACCTTC | CSVDNDGLTIGYTF